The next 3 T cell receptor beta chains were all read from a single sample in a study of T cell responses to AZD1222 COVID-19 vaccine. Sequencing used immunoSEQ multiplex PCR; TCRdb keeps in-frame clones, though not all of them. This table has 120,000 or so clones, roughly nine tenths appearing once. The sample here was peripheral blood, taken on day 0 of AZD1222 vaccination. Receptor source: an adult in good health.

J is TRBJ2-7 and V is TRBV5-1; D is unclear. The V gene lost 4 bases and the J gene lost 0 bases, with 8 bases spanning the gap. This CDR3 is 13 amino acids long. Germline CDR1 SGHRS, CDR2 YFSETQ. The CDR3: CASSAPSSYEQYF. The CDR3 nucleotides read TGCGCCAGCAGCGCACCTAGCTCCTACGAGCAGTACTTC.

The CDR3 is CASKETGNYGYTF. Written as DNA, the CDR3 is TGTGCCAGCAAGGAAACGGGTAACTATGGCTACACCTTC. The chain couples TRBV2 to TRBJ1-2, with unresolved D. V was cut by 7 bases and J by 1 base, with 10 bases left in between. The germline CDR1 and CDR2 sequences are SNHLY and FYNNEI. The CDR3 covers 13 residues. The whole variable domain, filled in from reference TRBV2 and TRBJ1-2, reads EPEVTQTPSHQVTQMGQEVILRCVPISNHLYFYWYRQILGQKVEFLVSFYNNEISEKSEIFDDQFSVERPDGSNFTLKIRSTKLEDSAMYFCASKETGNYGYTFGSGTRLTVV.

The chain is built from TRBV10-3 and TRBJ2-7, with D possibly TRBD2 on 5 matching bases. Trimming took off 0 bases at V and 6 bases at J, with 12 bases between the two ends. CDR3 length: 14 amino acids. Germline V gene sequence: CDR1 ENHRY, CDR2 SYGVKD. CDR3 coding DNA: TGTGCCATCAGTGAGTCGACTCCAGGAGGCGAGCAGTACTTC. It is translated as CAISESTPGGEQYF.